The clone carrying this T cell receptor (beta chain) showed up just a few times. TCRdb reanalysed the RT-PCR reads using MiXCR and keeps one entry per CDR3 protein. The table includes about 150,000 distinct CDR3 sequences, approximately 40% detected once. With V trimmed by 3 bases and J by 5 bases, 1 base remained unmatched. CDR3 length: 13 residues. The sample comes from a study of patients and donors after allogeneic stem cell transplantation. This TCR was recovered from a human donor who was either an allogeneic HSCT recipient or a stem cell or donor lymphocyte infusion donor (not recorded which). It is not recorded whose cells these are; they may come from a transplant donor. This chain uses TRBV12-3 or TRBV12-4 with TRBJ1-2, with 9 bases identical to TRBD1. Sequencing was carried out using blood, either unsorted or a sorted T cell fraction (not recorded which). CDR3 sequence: CASSLGTGYGYTF. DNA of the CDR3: TGTGCCAGCAGTTTGGGGACAGGGTATGGCTACACCTTC.